This TCR beta chain comes out of a study of CD8+CD57+ T cells in acquired aplastic anemia. The CDR3 runs 13 residues. Germline assignment: CDR1 LNHDA and CDR2 SQIVND (reference sequence). Between the trimmed V and J ends, which lost 8 bases and 3 bases, there was a span of 13 bases. For sequencing, patients were chosen who had shown expansion of CD8+CD57+ cells by flow cytometry. Investigators profiled TCR beta VDJ and CDR3 from genomic DNA template. One entry per CDR3 protein, called by TCRdb with MiXCR from the reads. Of around 130,000 distinct CDR3 sequences listed, 45% to 60% are singletons. The gene calls are TRBV19 and TRBJ1-2; weak D call: TRBD1 (5 bases). The sequencing input was sorted CD4+, CD8+, or CD8+CD57+ T cells (not recorded which) from PBMCs. The TCR was taken from a human donor with aplastic anemia. The CDR3 bases are TGTGCCAGTTACTCAGGGACGTACTATGGCTACACCTTC. Residues: CASYSGTYYGYTF.